The source of this T cell receptor (beta chain) is a study of blood T cell repertoires in COVID-19. Study context: Samples taken during acute and convalescent COVID-19 were collected in the United States, Italy and Spain. Sources were T cells, B-cell-depleted T cells, or PBMCs; the material itself was cDNA or gDNA.

This CDR3 is built from 15 residues. Germline V gene sequence: CDR1 MGHRA, CDR2 YSYEKL. V was clipped by 0 bases and J by 4 bases, with 12 bases between them. In the authors' methods: The authors estimated nucleated cell counts from reference gene primer amplification. Here immunoSEQ multiplex PCR was the method, and the copy in TCRdb shows in-frame clones only, minus some. V and J calls and clone size are as listed in that table; D and trimming were resolved from the DNA. The data hold about 140,000 clones, with 85% observed a single time. The sample comprised peripheral blood. The source is a man in his forties or fifties with acute or convalescent COVID-19. This chain connects TRBV4-1 to TRBJ1-2; D call uncertain. The CDR3 DNA follows: TGCGCCAGCAGCCAAGATCCCGGGAATGGCTATGGCTACACCTTC. As protein: CASSQDPGNGYGYTF.